A selection of T cell receptor beta chains follows, all from one sample in a study of T cells in Graves' hyperthyroidism and ophthalmopathy. TCRdb used MiXCR to reprocess the multiplex PCR reads, holding one entry per CDR3 protein. The data contain hundreds of thousands of distinct CDR3 sequences, approximately 15% of them singletons. Source material: blood. All receptors come from a woman aged 40 to 50 with Graves' ophthalmopathy. Both conserved end residues are part of each CDR3. The order of the fields is CDR3 protein, CDR3 DNA, J gene, V gene, D gene, clone size. The D gene is left open where the match is weak. A clone size is listed for some rows: how often the clone was seen (once, few, many), or a class if it is expanded.

CDR3aa: CASSPAARESYEQYF; CDR3nt: TGTGCCAGCAGCCCCGCCGCAAGGGAATCCTACGAGCAGTACTTC; j_gene: TRBJ2-7; v_gene: TRBV9; d_gene: -; abundance: many
CDR3aa: CASSLTPGTVGGETQYF; CDR3nt: TGCGCCAGCAGCTTGACGCCGGGGACCGTAGGTGGGGAGACCCAGTACTTC; j_gene: TRBJ2-5; v_gene: TRBV5-1; d_gene: -; abundance: -
CDR3aa: CSARADGDVAFF; CDR3nt: TGCAGTGCTAGAGCCGACGGGGACGTGGCTTTCTTT; j_gene: TRBJ1-1; v_gene: TRBV20-1; d_gene: -; abundance: -
CDR3aa: CASSDAANYGYTF; CDR3nt: TGTGCCAGCAGTGACGCTGCTAACTATGGCTACACCTTC; j_gene: TRBJ1-2; v_gene: TRBV6-1; d_gene: -; abundance: many
CDR3aa: CAISGGQGGAF; CDR3nt: TGTGCCATCTCTGGGGGACAGGGAGGGGCCTTC; j_gene: TRBJ2-7; v_gene: TRBV10-3; d_gene: TRBD1; abundance: many
CDR3aa: CASSLLWRTGANVLTF; CDR3nt: TGTGCCAGCAGTTTACTATGGAGGACCGGGGCCAACGTCCTGACTTTC; j_gene: TRBJ2-6; v_gene: TRBV28; d_gene: -; abundance: many
CDR3aa: CASSLLPGTSGPQETQYF; CDR3nt: TGCGCCAGCAGCTTGCTCCCGGGGACTAGCGGGCCTCAAGAGACCCAGTACTTC; j_gene: TRBJ2-5; v_gene: TRBV5-1; d_gene: TRBD2; abundance: few
CDR3aa: CASSLAGGITEAFF; CDR3nt: TGTGCCAGCAGCTTAGCAGGGGGCATCACTGAAGCTTTCTTT; j_gene: TRBJ1-1; v_gene: TRBV7-2; d_gene: TRBD1; abundance: -
CDR3aa: CASSLEGLDGETQYF; CDR3nt: TGTGCCAGCAGTTTAGAGGGACTAGATGGGGAGACCCAGTACTTC; j_gene: TRBJ2-5; v_gene: TRBV12-3/TRBV12-4; d_gene: TRBD2; abundance: many
CDR3aa: CASSYRGNEQYF; CDR3nt: TGTGCCAGCAGTTACAGGGGGAACGAGCAGTACTTC; j_gene: TRBJ2-7; v_gene: TRBV12-3/TRBV12-4; d_gene: TRBD1; abundance: many
CDR3aa: CATSDRSDTQYF; CDR3nt: TGTGCCACCTCGGACAGGTCAGATACCCAGTACTTC; j_gene: TRBJ2-5; v_gene: TRBV25-1; d_gene: TRBD1; abundance: many
CDR3aa: CASSVDYGGGSFADTQYF; CDR3nt: TGTGCCAGCAGCGTAGACTACGGGGGCGGGAGTTTTGCAGATACGCAGTATTTT; j_gene: TRBJ2-3; v_gene: TRBV9; d_gene: -; abundance: many
CDR3aa: CASRTSGIGEQYF; CDR3nt: TGTGCCAGCAGAACTAGCGGGATTGGGGAGCAGTACTTC; j_gene: TRBJ2-7; v_gene: TRBV6-2/TRBV6-3; d_gene: TRBD2; abundance: -
CDR3aa: CASSYENSNQPQHF; CDR3nt: TGTGCCAGCAGTTACGAGAATAGCAATCAGCCCCAGCATTTT; j_gene: TRBJ1-5; v_gene: TRBV6-2/TRBV6-3; d_gene: -; abundance: many
CDR3aa: CSARTPSGTGGVGSNQPQHF; CDR3nt: TGCAGTGCCAGAACCCCCTCCGGGACAGGGGGCGTAGGTAGCAATCAGCCCCAGCATTTT; j_gene: TRBJ1-5; v_gene: TRBV20-1; d_gene: TRBD1; abundance: many
CDR3aa: CASSLEQGTQETQYF; CDR3nt: TGTGCCAGCAGTTTAGAGCAGGGCACACAAGAGACCCAGTACTTC; j_gene: TRBJ2-5; v_gene: TRBV12-3/TRBV12-4; d_gene: -; abundance: -
CDR3aa: CASSYLGANQETQYF; CDR3nt: TGTGCCAGCAGTTATTTAGGAGCAAACCAAGAGACCCAGTACTTC; j_gene: TRBJ2-5; v_gene: TRBV6-5; d_gene: -; abundance: -
CDR3aa: CASSDSTPGLGLARYF; CDR3nt: TGTGCCAGCAGCGATAGTACCCCGGGACTAGGATTGGCACGGTACTTC; j_gene: TRBJ2-7; v_gene: TRBV6-1; d_gene: TRBD2; abundance: -
CDR3aa: CSVSDSREQYF; CDR3nt: TGCAGCGTCTCGGACTCGCGGGAGCAGTACTTC; j_gene: TRBJ2-7; v_gene: TRBV29-1; d_gene: -; abundance: many
CDR3aa: CASSEHRGYEQYF; CDR3nt: TGTGCCAGCAGTGAACACCGGGGCTACGAGCAGTACTTC; j_gene: TRBJ2-7; v_gene: TRBV6-1; d_gene: -; abundance: many
CDR3aa: CASSFFQGPYEQYF; CDR3nt: TGTGCCAGCAGTTTTTTTCAGGGGCCCTACGAGCAGTACTTC; j_gene: TRBJ2-7; v_gene: TRBV12-3/TRBV12-4; d_gene: -; abundance: many
CDR3aa: CASSEFGGADYGYTF; CDR3nt: TGTGCCAGCAGTGAGTTCGGGGGCGCAGACTATGGCTACACCTTC; j_gene: TRBJ1-2; v_gene: TRBV6-2/TRBV6-3; d_gene: -; abundance: -
CDR3aa: CASSTAGGDYYGYTF; CDR3nt: TGTGCCAGCAGTACCGCGGGGGGAGATTACTATGGCTACACCTTC; j_gene: TRBJ1-2; v_gene: TRBV6-1; d_gene: -; abundance: -
CDR3aa: CASSLGWTSGRQTYEQYF; CDR3nt: TGTGCCAGCAGCTTAGGGTGGACTAGCGGGAGGCAAACCTACGAGCAGTACTTC; j_gene: TRBJ2-7; v_gene: TRBV7-8; d_gene: TRBD2; abundance: -
CDR3aa: CASSGGQLPGGYTF; CDR3nt: TGTGCCAGCAGTGGGGGACAGCTGCCTGGTGGCTACACCTTC; j_gene: TRBJ1-2; v_gene: TRBV28; d_gene: TRBD1; abundance: many
CDR3aa: CASARQGNTGELFF; CDR3nt: TGTGCCAGTGCACGACAGGGGAACACCGGGGAGCTGTTTTTT; j_gene: TRBJ2-2; v_gene: TRBV6-2/TRBV6-3; d_gene: TRBD1; abundance: -
CDR3aa: CSVEHRGAKNIQYF; CDR3nt: TGCAGCGTTGAACACAGGGGGGCCAAAAACATTCAGTACTTC; j_gene: TRBJ2-4; v_gene: TRBV29-1; d_gene: TRBD1; abundance: many
CDR3aa: CASSAGQGMAGELFF; CDR3nt: TGCGCCAGCAGCGCGGGACAGGGAATGGCCGGGGAGCTGTTTTTT; j_gene: TRBJ2-2; v_gene: TRBV5-1; d_gene: TRBD1; abundance: -
CDR3aa: CASSLDKLNQPQHF; CDR3nt: TGTGCCAGCAGCCTCGACAAGTTGAATCAGCCCCAGCATTTT; j_gene: TRBJ1-5; v_gene: TRBV7-2; d_gene: -; abundance: many
CDR3aa: CASSQGLAGGVYF; CDR3nt: TGTGCCAGCAGTCAAGGACTAGCGGGGGGGGTGTACTTC; j_gene: TRBJ2-5; v_gene: TRBV28; d_gene: TRBD2; abundance: many
CDR3aa: CASSSPGQGVSGYTF; CDR3nt: TGTGCCAGCAGTTCTCCGGGACAGGGGGTTAGCGGCTACACCTTC; j_gene: TRBJ1-2; v_gene: TRBV27; d_gene: TRBD1; abundance: many
CDR3aa: CSVGESSYEQYF; CDR3nt: TGCAGCGTTGGGGAGAGCTCCTACGAGCAGTACTTC; j_gene: TRBJ2-7; v_gene: TRBV29-1; d_gene: -; abundance: many
CDR3aa: CASSAGLGEQYF; CDR3nt: TGTGCCAGCAGTGCAGGGTTGGGCGAGCAGTACTTC; j_gene: TRBJ2-7; v_gene: TRBV12-3/TRBV12-4; d_gene: -; abundance: many
CDR3aa: CASSPDSQETQYF; CDR3nt: TGTGCCAGCAGCCCGGACAGCCAAGAGACCCAGTACTTC; j_gene: TRBJ2-5; v_gene: TRBV28; d_gene: -; abundance: many
CDR3aa: CASSLGGRNEQFF; CDR3nt: TGTGCCAGCAGTTTGGGAGGACGCAATGAGCAGTTCTTC; j_gene: TRBJ2-1; v_gene: TRBV27; d_gene: -; abundance: many
CDR3aa: CASSNIGRAPYEQYF; CDR3nt: TGTGCCAGCAGTAATATCGGGAGGGCCCCCTACGAGCAGTACTTC; j_gene: TRBJ2-7; v_gene: TRBV6-2/TRBV6-3; d_gene: TRBD2; abundance: many
CDR3aa: CASSERSSGNTIYF; CDR3nt: TGCGCCAGCAGTGAGAGGAGCTCTGGAAACACCATATATTTT; j_gene: TRBJ1-3; v_gene: TRBV10-2; d_gene: -; abundance: -
CDR3aa: CASSKRLGTEAFF; CDR3nt: TGTGCCAGCAGCAAACGCCTGGGGACTGAAGCTTTCTTT; j_gene: TRBJ1-1; v_gene: TRBV7-2; d_gene: -; abundance: few
CDR3aa: CASSYLESGTGELFF; CDR3nt: TGTGCCAGCAGTTACCTGGAATCGGGGACCGGGGAGCTGTTTTTT; j_gene: TRBJ2-2; v_gene: TRBV6-2/TRBV6-3; d_gene: -; abundance: few
CDR3aa: CASSEYGGYEQYF; CDR3nt: TGTGCCAGCAGTGAATATGGCGGCTACGAGCAGTACTTC; j_gene: TRBJ2-7; v_gene: TRBV25-1; d_gene: -; abundance: many
CDR3aa: CASSLRFTESNYGYTF; CDR3nt: TGTGCCAGCAGCTTGAGGTTTACGGAATCGAACTATGGCTACACCTTC; j_gene: TRBJ1-2; v_gene: TRBV5-4; d_gene: -; abundance: -
CDR3aa: CASSLDGRAEKTQYF; CDR3nt: TGTGCCAGCAGCTTAGACGGGAGGGCCGAAAAGACCCAGTACTTC; j_gene: TRBJ2-5; v_gene: TRBV7-2; d_gene: TRBD2; abundance: many
CDR3aa: CASSTPGTSAFYNEQFF; CDR3nt: TGTGCCAGCAGCACCCCCGGGACTAGCGCCTTCTACAATGAGCAGTTCTTC; j_gene: TRBJ2-1; v_gene: TRBV12-3/TRBV12-4; d_gene: TRBD2; abundance: many
CDR3aa: CASSTSEAGRWRYEQYF; CDR3nt: TGTGCCAGCAGTACATCTGAGGCGGGCCGCTGGCGGTACGAGCAGTACTTC; j_gene: TRBJ2-7; v_gene: TRBV28; d_gene: -; abundance: many
CDR3aa: CASSLWGTGNEQYF; CDR3nt: TGTGCCAGCAGTTTATGGGGGACAGGGAACGAGCAGTACTTC; j_gene: TRBJ2-7; v_gene: TRBV28; d_gene: TRBD1; abundance: few
CDR3aa: CASSPLGAGGGSYEQYF; CDR3nt: TGTGCCAGCAGCCCACTGGGAGCGGGAGGGGGGTCCTACGAGCAGTACTTC; j_gene: TRBJ2-7; v_gene: TRBV11-2; d_gene: TRBD2; abundance: many
CDR3aa: CASFGGTSYEQYF; CDR3nt: TGTGCCAGCTTTGGCGGGACCTCCTACGAGCAGTACTTC; j_gene: TRBJ2-7; v_gene: TRBV6-2/TRBV6-3; d_gene: -; abundance: -
CDR3aa: CASSSTILTGDEQYF; CDR3nt: TGTGCCAGCAGCTCTACCATACTTACAGGGGATGAGCAGTACTTC; j_gene: TRBJ2-7; v_gene: TRBV13; d_gene: TRBD1; abundance: -
CDR3aa: CASTQGAAYGYTF; CDR3nt: TGTGCCAGCACCCAGGGGGCGGCGTATGGCTACACCTTC; j_gene: TRBJ1-2; v_gene: TRBV7-6; d_gene: TRBD1; abundance: few
CDR3aa: CASKQGAAEAFF; CDR3nt: TGTGCCAGCAAACAGGGGGCCGCTGAAGCTTTCTTT; j_gene: TRBJ1-1; v_gene: TRBV12-3/TRBV12-4; d_gene: TRBD1; abundance: many
CDR3aa: CASSSGQGAVKSEAFF; CDR3nt: TGTGCCAGCAGTTCGGGACAGGGGGCCGTAAAGTCTGAAGCTTTCTTT; j_gene: TRBJ1-1; v_gene: TRBV6-5; d_gene: TRBD1; abundance: many